The T cell receptor (beta chain) described here comes from a study of blood T cell repertoires in COVID-19. Looking at the study overall: Collection of acute and convalescent COVID-19 samples took place in the United States, Italy and Spain. From T cells, B-cell-depleted T cells, or PBMCs came the material, which was cDNA or gDNA.

In the source study's methods: Reference gene primer amplification yielded estimated nucleated cell counts. Profiled with immunoSEQ multiplex PCR; TCRdb holds only in-frame clones, not every one. V and J calls and clone size are given by that table; D and trimming were obtained from the DNA. The table has around 84,000 clones, 75% to 85% seen once. The germline V gene has CDR1 SNHLY and CDR2 FYNNEI. J lost 4 bases, V lost 7 bases, and 4 bases had no gene match. The CDR3 length is 12 residues. Material for sequencing was peripheral blood. The chain uses TRBV2 and TRBJ2-7, with TRBD1 matching over 7 bases. This TCR derives from a woman aged 40 to 50 with active or convalescent COVID-19. CDR3 region: CASIRDRYEQYF. The CDR3 nucleotides are TGTGCCAGCATCCGGGACAGATACGAGCAGTACTTC.